This T cell receptor beta chain was profiled in a study of shared clonotypes between healthy human individuals. Replicate sorted-subset PCRs were loaded with roughly 200 ng DNA, about 30,000 T cell genomes. Using immunoSEQ multiplex PCR, the repertoire was profiled, and TCRdb retains in-frame clones only, with some absent. This repertoire shows about 2.2 million clones, approximately 94% found once; its top ten account for approximately 1.7%. Naive-designated CD8 cells lacked CD45RO, were positively enriched for CCR7, and omitted terminally differentiated effector memory CD45RA+ cells. The CDR3 sequence is 19 residues long. The germline V gene encodes CDR1 SGHNT and CDR2 YYREEE (reference sequence). Trimming pared 3 bases from V and 0 bases from J, leaving 19 bases between. General observations from the study: Several donors held about 4.5% of naive CD4 clonotypes in common.

Concerning this clone itself: What it binds is not known.

The chain links TRBV5-4 to TRBJ2-6; D not certain. Material: naive CD8+ T cells from PBMCs. The TCR comes from a man aged 18 to 30 in good health. Some clones in this sample may be carry-over from other donors' samples. The chain's CDR3 is CASSSYPPQGRSGANVLTF. In DNA form, the CDR3 reads TGTGCCAGCAGCTCGTACCCCCCCCAAGGCCGCTCTGGGGCCAACGTCCTGACTTTC.